The present T cell receptor (beta chain) was sequenced within a study of response to subunit inactivated influenza vaccine. Study-wide points: The authors suggested that every seasonal influenza vaccination recruits few new T cells.

Comment on this clonotype: Its matching antigen is unknown.

TCRdb reprocessed the RT-PCR reads with MiXCR, giving one entry per CDR3 protein. In the table there are over 800,000 distinct CDR3 sequences, 20% to 25% of which are singletons. CDR3 length: 18 amino acids. Trimming pared 3 bases from V and 1 base from J, leaving 18 bases between. Sequencing was performed on PBMCs from blood, taken roughly 5 days after vaccination. This chain uses TRBV12-3 or TRBV12-4 with TRBJ2-2; D unclear. The clonotype was recovered from a man aged 45-60 years who received an inactivated influenza vaccine. The CDR3 protein is CASSFNLRQDLNTGELFF. The CDR3 coding sequence is TGTGCCAGCAGTTTTAACCTCCGGCAGGACCTGAACACCGGGGAGCTGTTTTTT.